This TCR beta chain comes out of a study of T cells in localized non-small cell lung cancer. Sequencing used immunoSEQ multiplex PCR; TCRdb keeps in-frame clones, though not all of them. The data contain roughly 26,000 clones, over 70% of them singletons. The germline V and J ends were trimmed by 2 bases and 4 bases, with 12 bases remaining between them. Per the germline V gene, CDR1 is MGHRA and CDR2 is YSYEKL. The CDR3 extends over 15 amino acids. Study outcomes and limitations: Because researchers sequenced only one region of the tumor, heterogeneity is still possible.

Of note for this clone: Its specificity is unknown.

The V call is TRBV4-1, the J call TRBJ2-1; D is uncertain. The input for sequencing was peripheral blood, taken before any cancer treatment. The TCR sequence derives from a man aged 35 to 69 with stage III squamous cell lung carcinoma. The CDR3 sequence is CASSQWAEPYNEQFF. CDR3 bases: TGCGCCAGCAGCCAATGGGCGGAACCTTACAATGAGCAGTTCTTC.